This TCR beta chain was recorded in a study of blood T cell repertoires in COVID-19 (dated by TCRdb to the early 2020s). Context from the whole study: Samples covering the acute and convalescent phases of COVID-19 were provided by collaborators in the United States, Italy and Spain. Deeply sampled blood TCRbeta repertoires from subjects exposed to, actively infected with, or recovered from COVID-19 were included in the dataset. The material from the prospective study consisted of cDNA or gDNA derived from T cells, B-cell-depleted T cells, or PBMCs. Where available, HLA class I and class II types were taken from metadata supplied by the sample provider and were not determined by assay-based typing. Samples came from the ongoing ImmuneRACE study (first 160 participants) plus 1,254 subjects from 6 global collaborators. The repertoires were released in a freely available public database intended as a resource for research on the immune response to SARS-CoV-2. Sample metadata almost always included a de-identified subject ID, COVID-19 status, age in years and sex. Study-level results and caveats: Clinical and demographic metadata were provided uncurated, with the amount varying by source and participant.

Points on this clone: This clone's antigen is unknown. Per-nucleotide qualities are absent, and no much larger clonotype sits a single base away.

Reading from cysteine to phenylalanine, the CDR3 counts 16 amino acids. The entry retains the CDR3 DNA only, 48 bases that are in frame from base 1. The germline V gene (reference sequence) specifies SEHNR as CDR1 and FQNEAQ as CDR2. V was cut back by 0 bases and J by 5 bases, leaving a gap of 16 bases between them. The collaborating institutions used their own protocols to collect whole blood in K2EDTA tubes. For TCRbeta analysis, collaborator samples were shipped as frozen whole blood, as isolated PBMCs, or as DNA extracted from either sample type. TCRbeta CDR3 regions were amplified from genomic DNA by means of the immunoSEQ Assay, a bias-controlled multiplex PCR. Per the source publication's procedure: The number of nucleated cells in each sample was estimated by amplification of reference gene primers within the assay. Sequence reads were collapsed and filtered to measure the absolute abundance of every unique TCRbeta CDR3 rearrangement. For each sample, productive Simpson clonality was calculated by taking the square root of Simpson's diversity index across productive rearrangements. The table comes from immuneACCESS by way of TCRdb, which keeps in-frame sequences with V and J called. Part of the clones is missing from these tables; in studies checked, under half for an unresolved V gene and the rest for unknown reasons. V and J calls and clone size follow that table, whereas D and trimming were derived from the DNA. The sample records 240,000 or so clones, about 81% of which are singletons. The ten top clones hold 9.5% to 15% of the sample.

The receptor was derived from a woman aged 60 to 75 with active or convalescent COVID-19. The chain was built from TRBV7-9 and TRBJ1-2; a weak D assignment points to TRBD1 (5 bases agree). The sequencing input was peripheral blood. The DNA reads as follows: TGTGCCAGCAGCTTAGCGCGTGGGGCGAGGATTTATGGCTACACCTTC. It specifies CASSLARGARIYGYTF.